The 29 T cell receptor beta chains reported below all come from one sample, sequenced in a study of OX40 agonist ivuxolimab in advanced cancers. The table came from immunoSEQ multiplex PCR; TCRdb's copy has only in-frame clones and leaves some out. The sample has 65,000 to 80,000 clones; 86% are singletons. This specimen was CD4+ or CD8+ T cells sorted from blood, taken in a trial of the OX40 agonist ivuxolimab. All receptors come from an adult with an advanced solid tumor such as melanoma, head and neck, liver or kidney cancer.

The V call is TRBV7-6, the J call TRBJ1-1; TRBD1 might be the D (6 bases). The V gene's germline CDR1 is SGHVS and CDR2 FNYEAQ. Trimming took 4 bases from V and 5 from J, leaving 20 bases between them. This CDR3 region has 16 residues. The CDR3 DNA reads TGTGCCAGCAGCTCGGAAATACAGGGAAAGGGAACTGAAGCTTTCTTT. It translates to CASSSEIQGKGTEAFF.

The V and J genes are TRBV28 and TRBJ2-5, with D possibly being TRBD1 (5 bases). The germline CDR1 and CDR2 sequences are MDHEN and SYDVKM. The germline V and J ends were trimmed by 3 bases and 3 bases, with 14 bases remaining between them. This CDR3 comprises 15 residues. In DNA, the CDR3 is TGTGCCAGCAGTTTGAAGACAGTCTTAAAAGAGACCCAGTACTTC. Its translation is CASSLKTVLKETQYF.

This chain connects TRBV29-1 to TRBJ2-3; D may be TRBD2 (5 bases). The CDR3 totals 10 residues. The V end was cut by 5 bases, the J end by 8 bases, with 8 bases between. Germline assignment: CDR1 SQVTM and CDR2 ANQGSEA. CDR3 amino acids: CSVTSGTQYF. CDR3 nucleotide sequence: TGCAGCGTTACAAGCGGTACGCAGTATTTT.

The chain couples TRBV6-1 to TRBJ1-5; 10 bases fit TRBD1. V gave up 5 bases and J gave up 4 bases; unmatched junction bases: 5. The length of the CDR3 is 15 residues. CDR1 and CDR2 from the germline V gene are MNHNS and SASEGT. The CDR3 coding sequence is TGTGCCAGCAGTTTCCGGGACAGGGGAAATCAGCCCCAGCATTTT. This translates into CASSFRDRGNQPQHF.

The V and J genes are TRBV9 and TRBJ2-3, with D possibly matching TRBD2 (5 bases). Trimming took 2 bases from V and 0 from J, leaving 7 bases between them. The CDR3 consists of 14 residues. Germline V gene data show CDR1 as SGDLS and CDR2 as YYNGEE. Here the CDR3 DNA reads TGTGCCAGCAGCGTCGGACTCAGCACAGATACGCAGTATTTT. This translates into CASSVGLSTDTQYF.

The J gene is TRBJ2-2, the V gene TRBV7-8; 12 bases line up with TRBD1. This CDR3 is 18 amino acids long. The V gene end was trimmed by 5 bases and the J gene end by 5 bases; junction bases not matched to a gene: 12. The V gene's germline CDR1 is SGHVS and CDR2 FQNEAQ. In DNA form, the CDR3 reads TGTGCCAGCAGCCTTACCGGGACAGGGGGCTTTAGGACCGGGGAGCTGTTTTTT. Translation gives CASSLTGTGGFRTGELFF.

CDR3 DNA: TGTGCCAGCAGCGTATCGGAGCGGGAGGGGGGTGAGCAGTTCTTC. This translates into CASSVSEREGGEQFF. This sequence joins TRBV9 and TRBJ2-1; the match to TRBD2 covers 10 bases. Looked up from germline, CDR1 is SGDLS and CDR2 is YYNGEE. V shed 1 base, J shed 9 bases, and the junction held 7 bases outside the gene matches. This CDR3 contains 15 residues.

J is TRBJ2-1 and V is TRBV7-2; 9 bases are shared with TRBD2. The CDR3 loop spans 15 amino acids. Germline trimming cut 3 bases from V and 5 bases from J; bases unmatched to any gene: 5. Germline V gene data show CDR1 as SGHTA and CDR2 as FQGNSA. CDR3: CASSFASGTHNEQFF. Here the CDR3 DNA reads TGTGCCAGCAGCTTTGCTAGCGGGACTCACAATGAGCAGTTCTTC.

The J gene is TRBJ1-5, the V gene TRBV11-2, with D unclear. This CDR3 is 15 amino acids long. Germline CDR1 SGHAT, CDR2 FQNNGV. V lost 1 base and J lost 0, with 7 bases in between. The DNA for the CDR3 is TGTGCCAGCAGCTTAGCGGGGTATAGCAATCAGCCCCAGCATTTT. Protein sequence: CASSLAGYSNQPQHF.

V gene TRBV7-2 combines with J gene TRBJ1-1; D gene unclear. The CDR3 contains 15 residues. CDR1 and CDR2 from the germline V gene are SGHTA and FQGNSA. V dropped 4 bases and J dropped 5 bases, with 17 bases sitting between them. The CDR3 DNA reads as TGTGCCAGCAGCTGGGAGTTCGGTCGGAGGACTGAAGCTTTCTTT. Protein: CASSWEFGRRTEAFF.

V and J are TRBV27 and TRBJ1-1, with a tentative D call TRBD1 (6 bases). Germline CDR1 MNHEY, CDR2 SMNVEV (reference sequence). The CDR3 length is 16 residues. Trimming took off 2 bases at V and 0 bases at J, with 13 bases between the two ends. CDR3 sequence: CASSLGQGRVNTEAFF. The CDR3 DNA reads as TGTGCCAGCAGTTTAGGGCAGGGGAGGGTGAACACTGAAGCTTTCTTT.

This clone was observed a handful of times. V is TRBV5-1 and J is TRBJ1-2, with D unresolved. The CDR3 contains 13 residues. Germline V CDR1 and CDR2: SGHRS, YFSETQ. The V end lost 0 bases, the J end lost 8 bases, and 11 bases lay between the germline ends. CDR3 region: CASSLGEWYGYTF. CDR3 coding DNA: TGCGCCAGCAGCTTGGGAGAGTGGTACGGCTACACCTTC.

The chain uses TRBV6-6 and TRBJ2-7; the match to TRBD1 covers 8 bases. The V gene's germline CDR1 is MNHNY and CDR2 SVGAGI (reference sequence). V shed 1 base and J 2 bases; nucleotides not matched to a gene: 1. This CDR3 is 14 amino acids long. In DNA, the CDR3 is TGTGCCAGCAGTTACTGGGACAGGCCCTACGAGCAGTACTTC. Its translation: CASSYWDRPYEQYF.

The V and J genes are TRBV5-1 and TRBJ2-5; possible D gene TRBD2, 5 bases. V lost 7 bases, J lost 4 bases, and 14 bases lay in between. This CDR3 has 13 amino acids. CDR1 is SGHRS and CDR2 is YFSETQ in the germline V gene. CDR3 sequence (DNA): TGCGCCAGCTACGACGAGGGAGCAGAGACCCAGTACTTC. It specifies CASYDEGAETQYF.

The chain uses TRBV7-8 and TRBJ1-5; 10 nucleotides align to TRBD1. The CDR3 spans 15 residues. CDR1 SGHVS and CDR2 FQNEAQ come from the germline V gene. Trimming took 3 bases from V and 9 from J; bases not matched to a gene: 8. The CDR3 DNA is TGTGCCAGCAGCTTGGACCGGGACAGGGGTAGGCCCCAGCATTTT. This translates into CASSLDRDRGRPQHF. The full variable domain, in which reference TRBV7-8 and TRBJ1-5 provide the parts outside the CDR3, is GAGVSQSPRYKVAKRGQDVALRCDPISGHVSLFWYQQALGQGPEFLTYFQNEAQLDKSGLPSDRFFAERPEGSVSTLKIQRTQQEDSAVYLCASSLDRDRGRPQHFGDGTRLSIL.

The chain has TRBV6-6 and TRBJ2-3, with TRBD2 as a possible D gene (6 bases). V shed 8 bases and J shed 3 bases, with 12 bases lying between them. Germline V CDR1 and CDR2: MNHNY, SVGAGI (reference sequence). The CDR3 consists of 13 residues. The chain's CDR3 is CASARERTDTQYF. Written as DNA, the CDR3 is TGTGCCAGCGCCCGGGAGAGAACAGATACGCAGTATTTT.

The chain is built from TRBV7-2 and TRBJ2-7; TRBD1 is a possible D gene (6 bases). This CDR3 spans 15 amino acids. Per the germline V gene, CDR1 is SGHTA and CDR2 is FQGNSA. The V end lost 5 bases, the J end lost 2 bases, and 16 bases lay between the germline ends. The CDR3 loop is CASSHRTARTYEQYF. The CDR3, as DNA: TGTGCCAGCAGCCACCGGACAGCCAGAACCTACGAGCAGTACTTC.

The chain has TRBV6-1 and TRBJ2-5; 9 bases align to TRBD1. V lost 1 base, J lost 2 bases, and 8 bases stayed unmatched. The length of the CDR3 is 17 residues. CDR1 is MNHNS and CDR2 is SASEGT in the germline V gene. The CDR3 DNA follows: TGTGCCAGCAGTGAAGTCTTTGGAGACAGGGGGCAAGAGACCCAGTACTTC. As protein: CASSEVFGDRGQETQYF.

The gene calls are TRBV9 and TRBJ2-5; TRBD1 matches 8 bases. CDR3 size: 15 residues. In germline, CDR1 is SGDLS, CDR2 YYNGEE. The junction had 9 bases not matched to a gene; V was cut back by 3 bases and J by 5 bases. The CDR3 DNA reads as TGTGCCAGCAGCGCCCCGACAGGGGCCGGGGAGACCCAGTACTTC. It codes for CASSAPTGAGETQYF.

The chain recombines TRBV6-6 with TRBJ2-1, with 8 bases aligning to TRBD1. There are 13 residues in the CDR3. V lost 8 bases and J lost 7; bases outside the gene matches: 7. Germline CDR1 MNHNY, CDR2 SVGAGI (reference sequence). The CDR3 region has the DNA TGTGCCAGCGCTTCGGGACAGGCGAATGAGCAGTTCTTC. It is translated as CASASGQANEQFF.

The V call is TRBV29-1, the J call TRBJ2-1, with 7 bases that match TRBD2. V trimming: 4 bases; J trimming: 7 bases; junction bases outside the gene matches: 10. The CDR3 totals 14 residues. From germline, CDR1 is SQVTM and CDR2 ANQGSEA. The DNA of the CDR3 is TGCAGCGTTGTGCCGGGACGGGGAGGGAATGAGCAGTTCTTC. This translates into CSVVPGRGGNEQFF.

In this sample, this clone turned up once. The V and J genes are TRBV19 and TRBJ2-5; D is possibly TRBD2 (5 bases). The germline V gene encodes CDR1 LNHDA and CDR2 SQIVND (reference sequence). This CDR3 region has 11 residues. V dropped 7 bases and J dropped 6 bases, with 9 bases sitting between them. The CDR3 region has the DNA TGTGCCAGTAAAGGGAGCCAGACCCAGTACTTC. It yields the protein CASKGSQTQYF. Drawing the rest from reference TRBV19 and TRBJ2-5, the complete variable domain is DGGITQSPKYLFRKEGQNVTLSCEQNLNHDAMYWYRQDPGQGLRLIYYSQIVNDFQKGDIAEGYSVSREKKESFPLTVTSAQKNPTAFYLCASKGSQTQYFGPGTRLLVL.

V usage is TRBV5-4 and J usage is TRBJ2-1, with 8 nucleotides matching TRBD2. In germline, CDR1 is SGHNT, CDR2 YYREEE (reference sequence). This CDR3 spans 16 amino acids. Trimming cost V 3 bases and J 9 bases; bases outside gene matches: 14. This CDR3 reads CASSSLNPARGGEQFF. The CDR3 coding sequence is TGTGCCAGCAGCTCTCTAAACCCAGCCCGGGGGGGTGAGCAGTTCTTC.

The J gene is TRBJ2-7, the V gene TRBV10-2, with TRBD1 identical over 7 bases. The CDR3 contains 14 residues. In germline, CDR1 is WSHSY, CDR2 SAAADI. Trimming cost V 7 bases and J 5 bases; bases outside gene matches: 11. The CDR3 coding sequence is TGCGCCAGCAACCACGACGACAGGGCCCACGAGCAGTACTTC. This codes for CASNHDDRAHEQYF.

The chain employs TRBV19 and TRBJ1-1, with D hard to call. Trimming cost V 1 base and J 3 bases, with 12 bases left between them. Germline V CDR1 and CDR2: LNHDA, SQIVND (reference sequence). The CDR3 runs 15 residues. Here the CDR3 DNA reads TGTGCCAGTAGTATAGGTCGGAGCTGGGACACTGAAGCTTTCTTT. Its protein product is CASSIGRSWDTEAFF.

V gene TRBV15 combines with J gene TRBJ1-5; D uncertain. Per the germline V gene, CDR1 is LNHNV and CDR2 is YYDKDF (reference sequence). This CDR3 is 13 amino acids long. V was cut by 0 bases and J by 2 bases, with 2 bases left in between. CDR3 region: CATSRERNQPQHF. The CDR3 region has the DNA TGTGCCACCAGCAGAGAACGCAATCAGCCCCAGCATTTT.

This clone was detected only a few times. V is TRBV4-1 and J is TRBJ1-5, with 7 bases matching TRBD1. Germline CDR1 MGHRA, CDR2 YSYEKL. The CDR3 length is 16 residues. V shed 3 bases, J shed 3 bases, and the junction held 8 bases outside the gene matches. CDR3 coding DNA: TGCGCCAGCAGCCATAACGACAGGGCTGACAATCAGCCCCAGCATTTT. Its protein is CASSHNDRADNQPQHF.

V and J are TRBV7-9 and TRBJ1-6, with 7 positions matching TRBD1. The trim removed 1 base at V and 7 bases at J, leaving 4 bases unmatched. CDR1 is SEHNR, CDR2 FQNEAQ, per germline (reference sequence). CDR3 size: 15 residues. The CDR3 is CASSLGQGSNSPLHF. In DNA form, the CDR3 reads TGTGCCAGCAGCTTAGGACAGGGTTCGAATTCACCCCTCCACTTT.

V usage is TRBV7-2 and J usage is TRBJ1-6; no clear D gene. CDR1 is SGHTA and CDR2 is FQGNSA in the germline V gene. This CDR3 has 12 residues. The ends were cut back, 2 bases at V and 9 bases at J, with 5 bases in the middle. CDR3 nucleotides: TGTGCCAGCAGCTTAACGGGTTCACCCCTCCACTTT. Protein sequence: CASSLTGSPLHF. Filled out from reference TRBV7-2 and TRBJ1-6, the complete variable domain reads GAGVSQSPSNKVTEKGKDVELRCDPISGHTALYWYRQSLGQGLEFLIYFQGNSAPDKSGLPSDRFSAERTGGSVSTLTIQRTQQEDSAVYLCASSLTGSPLHFGNGTRLTVT.